These 26 T cell receptor beta chains came from one sample sequenced in a study of T-cell reconstitution after alpha-beta-depleted transplantation in children. The TCRbeta library incorporated unique molecular identifiers. TCRdb passed the PCR reads through MiXCR, listing each CDR3 protein once. The sample includes about 8,300 distinct CDR3 sequences, 15% to 20% of them seen just once. The sample here was PBMCs, mostly from graft donor cells, taken 60 days after TCRalphabeta/CD19-depleted stem cell transplant. These TCRs come from a girl under three years old who had a stem cell transplant for combined immunodeficiency, so the T cells may come from the graft donor.

This clonotype was counted at least ten times. The chain is built from TRBV29-1 and TRBJ2-5; a weak D match, TRBD1 (5 bases). The CDR3 length is 11 residues. Germline CDR1 and CDR2: SQVTM and ANQGSEA. V lost 2 bases and J 4 bases, leaving 5 bases between the germline ends. The CDR3 DNA sequence: TGCAGCGTTGAAACAGGAGAGACCCAGTACTTC. It translates to CSVETGETQYF.

In this sample, this clonotype turned up many times. The chain carries TRBV7-2 and TRBJ2-7; 13 nucleotides agree with TRBD2. Germline loops: CDR1 SGHTA, CDR2 FQGNSA. The CDR3 is 16 residues long. V lost 5 bases and J lost 6; bases outside the gene matches: 10. The CDR3 loop is CASSKIRTSGGFEQYF. The CDR3 nucleotides are TGTGCCAGCAGCAAAATCCGGACTAGCGGGGGATTCGAGCAGTACTTC.

This chain connects TRBV5-1 to TRBJ2-3; tentative D call: TRBD2 (5 bases). The germline gives CDR1 SGHRS, CDR2 YFSETQ. The length of the CDR3 is 14 residues. Trimming removed 2 bases at V and 0 bases at J, with 7 bases between. Here the CDR3 reads CASSFSVSTDTQYF. CDR3 nucleotide sequence: TGCGCCAGCAGCTTTAGCGTTAGCACAGATACGCAGTATTTT. The full variable domain, with the rest looked up from reference TRBV5-1 and TRBJ2-3, is KAGVTQTPRYLIKTRGQQVTLSCSPISGHRSVSWYQQTPGQGLQFLFEYFSETQRNKGNFPGRFSGRQFSNSRSEMNVSTLELGDSALYLCASSFSVSTDTQYFGPGTRLTVL.

The rearrangement uses TRBV28 and TRBJ2-2, with 7 bases fitting TRBD1. Germline V gene sequence: CDR1 MDHEN, CDR2 SYDVKM. This CDR3 region has 15 residues. After removal of 5 bases from V and 4 bases from J, the junction contained 7 bases not matched to a gene. The CDR3 sequence: CASSPPGQLTGELFF. CDR3 DNA sequence: TGTGCCAGCAGTCCTCCGGGACAGCTCACCGGGGAGCTGTTTTTT.

About this clonotype: This may be a read error, as it is one base from a much larger clone. J is TRBJ2-1 and V is TRBV20-1; TRBD2 agrees at 10 bases. The CDR3 totals 14 residues. CDR1 and CDR2 (germline): DFQATT, SNEGSKA (reference sequence). CDR3 in DNA: TGCAGTGCTTTTAGCGGGAGGCTCGACAATAAGCAGTTCTTC. Amino acid sequence: CSAFSGRLDNKQFF.

The chain carries TRBV29-1 and TRBJ2-2; tentatively, D is TRBD1 (5 bases). Per germline, CDR1 SQVTM and CDR2 ANQGSEA. Trimming cost V 4 bases and J 5 bases, with 17 bases left between them. The CDR3 totals 15 residues. The CDR3 region has the DNA TGCAGCGTTGGGGGCGGTGGGAAGGCAACCGGGGAGCTGTTTTTT. This codes for CSVGGGGKATGELFF.

This clonotype was picked up many times. This chain links TRBV10-3 with TRBJ2-1; 7 nucleotides align to TRBD2. Trimming cost V 8 bases and J 7 bases; bases outside gene matches: 5. The CDR3 runs 12 residues. CDR1 ENHRY and CDR2 SYGVKD come from the germline V gene. CDR3 amino acids: CAIGLVGNEQFF. The CDR3 DNA reads TGTGCCATCGGACTAGTAGGAAATGAGCAGTTCTTC.

This chain links TRBV7-2 with TRBJ2-1; TRBD2 agrees at 8 bases. The germline gives CDR1 SGHTA, CDR2 FQGNSA. The V and J ends lost 5 bases and 9 bases, in that order; junction bases with no gene match: 15. CDR3 length: 16 residues. In nucleotides, the CDR3 is TGTGCCAGCAGCCTCGGCGGCTTAGCGGGATTCAGTGAGCAGTTCTTC. The encoded protein is CASSLGGLAGFSEQFF.

The sample holds many counts of this clonotype. This rearrangement joins TRBV7-2 to TRBJ2-1; weak D call: TRBD2 (5 bases). The V and J ends lost 2 bases and 7 bases respectively, with 12 bases between them. The CDR3 length is 14 residues. CDR1 is SGHTA and CDR2 is FQGNSA in the germline V gene. Here the CDR3 reads CASSLSGIGNEQFF. DNA for the CDR3: TGTGCCAGCAGCTTATCGGGGATTGGTAATGAGCAGTTCTTC.

This clonotype was counted ten times or more. This chain links TRBV15 with TRBJ2-3; 7 bases line up with TRBD1. CDR3 length: 15 residues. Trimming at V came to 5 bases and at J to 0 bases, leaving 5 bases not matched to a gene. The V gene's germline CDR1 is LNHNV and CDR2 YYDKDF (reference sequence). CDR3 DNA sequence: TGTGCCACCAGCCTAGGGACAGCTAGCACAGATACGCAGTATTTT. Translated: CATSLGTASTDTQYF.

This clonotype was counted between two and nine times. The V call is TRBV6-5, the J call TRBJ2-5, with a tentative D call TRBD1 (5 bases). Germline V gene sequence: CDR1 MNHEY, CDR2 SVGAGI. CDR3 length: 12 amino acids. Trimming pared 10 bases from V and 3 bases from J, leaving 12 bases between. The DNA for the CDR3 is TGTGCCACCTCAAGGGGCAAAGAGACCCAGTACTTC. Translating it yields CATSRGKETQYF.

The V call is TRBV7-9, the J call TRBJ1-6, with D possibly being TRBD1 (5 bases). Trimming pared 9 bases from V and 7 bases from J, leaving 16 bases between. Germline CDR1 SEHNR, CDR2 FQNEAQ (reference sequence). The CDR3 covers 14 residues. CDR3 sequence: CASNTGGYNSPLHF. The CDR3 DNA is TGTGCCAGTAACACTGGGGGGTACAATTCACCCCTCCACTTT. Filled out from reference TRBV7-9 and TRBJ1-6, the complete variable domain reads DTGVSQNPRHKITKRGQNVTFRCDPISEHNRLYWYRQTLGQGPEFLTYFQNEAQLEKSRLLSDRFSAERPKGSFSTLEIQRTEQGDSAMYLCASNTGGYNSPLHFGNGTRLTVT.

The sample holds a few counts of this clonotype. The rearrangement links TRBV7-8 to TRBJ2-5; D not certain. The CDR3 has 17 residues. The germline V gene encodes CDR1 SGHVS and CDR2 FQNEAQ. Deletions cut 4 bases from V and 2 bases from J, with 20 bases between. CDR3: CASSSRPSVIGQETQYF. CDR3 nucleotides: TGTGCCAGCAGCTCCCGACCCAGCGTCATAGGGCAAGAGACCCAGTACTTC.

The table lists this clonotype with many counts. This chain joins TRBV6-5 and TRBJ2-7; no firm D call. Deletions cut 4 bases from V and 3 bases from J, with 16 bases between. Germline V gives CDR1 MNHEY, CDR2 SVGAGI. The CDR3 covers 15 residues. CDR3 coding DNA: TGTGCCAGCAGTTCGCCCTCACGCCCCGGCTACGAGCAGTACTTC. It yields the protein CASSSPSRPGYEQYF.

This clonotype was recorded many times. This chain links TRBV29-1 with TRBJ1-1; D is uncertain. In germline, CDR1 is SQVTM, CDR2 ANQGSEA. With 4 bases removed from V and 4 bases from J, the gap between germline ends came to 13 bases. This CDR3 contains 13 residues. CDR3 coding DNA: TGCAGCGTTGCTGGCGGAATCGTCACTGAAGCTTTCTTT. The encoded protein is CSVAGGIVTEAFF.

V is TRBV5-6 and J is TRBJ2-1; no firm D call. The germline V and J ends were trimmed by 4 bases and 8 bases, with 13 bases remaining between them. The germline V gene has CDR1 SGHDT and CDR2 YYEEEE. This CDR3 has 13 amino acids. The CDR3 DNA reads as TGTGCCAGCAGCCCGGCCTTAAGGGATGAGCAGTTCTTC. Translated: CASSPALRDEQFF. The full variable domain, completed using reference TRBV5-6 and TRBJ2-1, is DAGVTQSPTHLIKTRGQQVTLRCSPKSGHDTVSWYQQALGQGPQFIFQYYEEEERQRGNFPDRFSGHQFPNYSSELNVNALLLGDSALYLCASSPALRDEQFFGPGTRLTVL.

This clonotype was observed once. This chain links TRBV28 with TRBJ1-5; D is unresolved. The CDR3 loop spans 13 amino acids. Trimming stripped 3 bases from V and 7 bases from J, with 10 bases between. Germline assignment: CDR1 MDHEN and CDR2 SYDVKM. For the CDR3, the DNA is TGTGCCAGCAGTTTTCGGACCGGGCAGCCCCAGCATTTT. This translates into CASSFRTGQPQHF.

This clonotype has at least ten counts. The chain links TRBV20-1 to TRBJ1-6; a weak D match, TRBD1 (6 bases). Trimming removed 4 bases at V and 10 bases at J, with 14 bases between. CDR1 is DFQATT, CDR2 SNEGSKA, per germline (reference sequence). This CDR3 region has 13 residues. CDR3: CSAISGARSPLHF. The CDR3 DNA reads TGCAGTGCTATATCGGGGGCCAGATCACCCCTCCACTTT.

The chain employs TRBV11-2 and TRBJ2-1; TRBD1 aligns across 10 bases. V lost 6 bases to trimming and J lost 6 bases; unmatched junction nucleotides: 5. The CDR3 sequence is 14 residues long. Germline V gives CDR1 SGHAT, CDR2 FQNNGV. In DNA, the CDR3 is TGTGCCAGCAGAACCGGGACAGGGGTCAATGAGCAGTTCTTC. This translates into CASRTGTGVNEQFF.

The chain carries TRBV5-6 and TRBJ2-5; D might be TRBD1 (7 bases). V was pared by 1 base and J by 4 bases, with 11 bases between. The CDR3 totals 14 residues. CDR1 and CDR2 from the germline V gene are SGHDT and YYEEEE. This chain's CDR3 is CASSLRRGRETQYF. DNA for the CDR3: TGTGCCAGCAGCTTGAGGAGGGGGCGAGAGACCCAGTACTTC.

The chain has TRBV11-2 and TRBJ1-3; TRBD1 is a possible D gene (5 bases). The germline V gene has CDR1 SGHAT and CDR2 FQNNGV. V dropped 3 bases and J dropped 4 bases, with 16 bases sitting between them. The CDR3 is made up of 16 amino acids. CDR3: CASSFIGGDAGNTIYF. The CDR3 DNA is TGTGCCAGCAGCTTCATAGGAGGGGATGCCGGAAACACCATATATTTT.

The J gene is TRBJ1-1, the V gene TRBV6-9; D gene unclear. The V end was cut by 3 bases, the J end by 6 bases, with 14 bases between. The CDR3 is made up of 14 amino acids. Germline V gene data show CDR1 as MNHGY and CDR2 as SVAAGI. Written as DNA, the CDR3 is TGTGCCAGCAGTTACAAACGGGAGGTCCCTGAAGCTTTCTTT. Protein product: CASSYKREVPEAFF.

This clonotype was seen a few times. The chain has TRBV13 and TRBJ2-2, with 9 bases matching TRBD1. The length of the CDR3 is 16 residues. CDR1 PRHDT and CDR2 FYEKMQ come from the germline V gene (reference sequence). The J segment lost 3 bases and the V segment lost 5 bases, leaving 7 bases of the junction unmatched. Here the CDR3 DNA reads TGTGCCAGCAGCCTTCTCAGGACAGGGGACACCGGGGAGCTGTTTTTT. Its protein product is CASSLLRTGDTGELFF. Full variable domain (rest looked up from reference TRBV13 and TRBJ2-2): AAGVIQSPRHLIKEKRETATLKCYPIPRHDTVYWYQQGPGQDPQFLISFYEKMQSDKGSIPDRFSAQQFSDYHSELNMSSLELGDSALYFCASSLLRTGDTGELFFGEGSRLTVL.

This clonotype was observed at least ten times. The chain employs TRBV20-1 and TRBJ2-3; D remains unclear. V was shortened by 3 bases and J by 0 bases, with 7 bases between the two germline ends. The CDR3 loop spans 13 amino acids. Per the germline V gene, CDR1 is DFQATT and CDR2 is SNEGSKA (reference sequence). The CDR3 is CSARVDSTDTQYF. The DNA of the CDR3 is TGCAGTGCTAGGGTCGACAGCACAGATACGCAGTATTTT.

The chain uses TRBV12-3 or TRBV12-4 and TRBJ1-2; tentative D call: TRBD1 (5 bases). V lost 3 bases and J lost 2, with 7 bases in between. The CDR3 has 13 amino acids. The CDR3 DNA is TGTGCCAGCAGTTTGCAGGGAAACTATGGCTACACCTTC. This encodes CASSLQGNYGYTF.

A few counts support this clonotype. This chain connects TRBV25-1 to TRBJ2-7; 10 bases are a match to TRBD1. V lost 3 bases and J lost 3; bases outside the gene matches: 11. CDR3 length: 17 residues. Germline lookup yields CDR1 MGHDK and CDR2 SYGVNS. CDR3 region: CASSEAGTGVSNYEQYF. As DNA, the CDR3 is TGTGCCAGCAGTGAGGCCGGGACAGGGGTAAGTAACTACGAGCAGTACTTC.